This T cell receptor (beta chain) was identified in a study of CD4 T cells in relation to SARS-CoV-2 and coronaviruses. The ends lost 8 bases at V and 9 bases at J; junction bases unmatched: 14. This CDR3 spans 15 amino acids. Per the germline V gene, CDR1 is KGHDR and CDR2 is SFDVKD. Produced via immunoSEQ multiplex PCR; TCRdb's table is partial and in-frame only. The sample lists about 15,000 clones; roughly 78% were seen once. CD4+ T cells from unexposed donors were obtained before the COVID-19 pandemic (2011-2018). After approximately ten days of culture, CD4+ T cells were isolated. Regarding this clone: The antigen is not known.

This TCR was sampled from a human donor in good health. The sequenced sample was CD4+ T cells from PBMCs, cultured in vitro. The chain is built from TRBV24-1 and TRBJ1-4; TRBD1 matches at 7 bases. This CDR3 is CATIPRDRDPQKLFF. In DNA form, the CDR3 reads TGTGCCACCATCCCTCGAGACAGGGACCCGCAAAAACTGTTTTTT.